This entry lists 32 T cell receptor beta chains sequenced from one sample in a study of cytomegalovirus exposure and HLA in healthy donors. PCR involved 60 Vbeta and 13 Jbeta primers. TCRdb keeps only in-frame clones here, not all; method: immunoSEQ multiplex PCR. Of tens of thousands of clones listed, around 70% are singletons. The sequenced sample consisted of PBMCs. The receptors derive from a woman between 50 and 59 years old in good health and CMV-seronegative.

The sample holds one count of this clone. This chain joins TRBV2 and TRBJ1-5; a possible D gene is TRBD1 (5 bases). Germline-derived CDR1 and CDR2 are SNHLY and FYNNEI. This CDR3 is 14 amino acids long. Between the trimmed V and J ends, which lost 5 bases and 7 bases, there was a span of 15 bases. CDR3 amino acids: CASSLGQGYQPQHF. The CDR3 DNA follows: TGTGCCAGCAGTCTTGGGCAGGGTTACCAGCCCCAGCATTTT.

This clone was found a few times. The chain combines TRBV6-5 with TRBJ1-5; no definite D call. The ends were cut back, 6 bases at V and 4 bases at J, with 7 bases in the middle. The CDR3 extends over 12 amino acids. Looked up from germline, CDR1 is MNHEY and CDR2 is SVGAGI. Here the CDR3 reads CASRTVNQPQHF. The CDR3 nucleotides are TGTGCCAGCAGAACAGTGAATCAGCCCCAGCATTTT.

This clone was seen a few times. The genes are TRBV19 and TRBJ2-3; D perhaps matches TRBD2 (6 bases). The germline gives CDR1 LNHDA, CDR2 SQIVND (reference sequence). The V gene lost 10 bases and the J gene lost 5 bases, with 7 bases spanning the gap. This CDR3 is built from 10 residues. The CDR3, as DNA: TGTGCCACGGAGGGAGATACGCAGTATTTT. Its protein product is CATEGDTQYF.

This clone was recorded only once. One end of the junction does not line up with germline, which may come from a read error. Other DNA sequences in this sample translate to the same CDR3. This sequence joins TRBV15 and TRBJ1-1; D might be TRBD1 (6 bases). The CDR3 has 17 amino acids. Germline V gene lookup returns CDR1 LNHNV and CDR2 YYDKDF (reference sequence). The CDR3 sequence is CATSRYLQGSQNTEAFF. For the CDR3, the DNA is TGTGCCACCAGCAGATATCTACAGGGATCTCAGAACACTGAGGCTTTCTTT.

The chain employs TRBV30 and TRBJ2-6; maybe TRBD1 (5 bases). Germline CDR1 GTSNPN, CDR2 SVGIG (reference sequence). The length of the CDR3 is 15 residues. Trimming left V 3 bases short and J 4 bases short, with 13 bases between. CDR3 sequence: CAWRAQGVGANVLTF. The CDR3 DNA sequence: TGTGCCTGGAGAGCACAAGGGGTGGGGGCCAACGTCCTGACTTTC. Combining the CDR3 with reference TRBV30 and TRBJ2-6 gives the whole variable domain SQTIHQWPATLVQPVGSPLSLECTVEGTSNPNLYWYRQAAGRGLQLLFYSVGIGQISSEVPQNLSASRPQDRQFILSSKKLLLSDSGFYLCAWRAQGVGANVLTFGAGSRLTVL.

The chain couples TRBV18 to TRBJ1-1, with 7 bases aligning to TRBD1. Germline CDR1 and CDR2: KGHSH and LQKENI. V trimming: 0 bases; J trimming: 3 bases; junction bases outside the gene matches: 1. The CDR3 extends over 14 amino acids. This CDR3 is CASSPPQGDTEAFF. CDR3 nucleotide sequence: TGTGCCAGCTCACCACCCCAGGGGGACACTGAAGCTTTCTTT.

With regard to this clone: The germline gene is not matched at one end of the junction; a read error may be the cause. The chain recombines TRBV5-6 with TRBJ2-7, with 11 bases that match TRBD2. CDR3 length: 13 amino acids. CDR1 and CDR2 (germline): SGHDT, YYEEEE. CDR3 coding DNA: TGTGCCAGCAGCTTCCTAGCGGGGGGCTCCATCAGCTTC. Its protein is CASSFLAGGSISF.

V gene TRBV28 combines with J gene TRBJ1-1, with D maybe TRBD1 (5 bases). Per germline, CDR1 MDHEN and CDR2 SYDVKM. V was cut by 6 bases and J by 8 bases, with 13 bases left in between. The CDR3 runs to 12 residues. The CDR3 DNA reads as TGTGCCAGCAGGCTCGGACATACCGAAGCTTTCTTT. This encodes CASRLGHTEAFF.

The chain couples TRBV18 to TRBJ1-1, with D possibly TRBD1 on 5 matching bases. Germline V gene lookup returns CDR1 KGHSH and CDR2 LQKENI. Between the trimmed V and J ends, which lost 3 bases and 3 bases, there was a span of 11 bases. The CDR3 runs 14 residues. For the CDR3, the DNA is TGTGCCAGCTCACCCCTCGGAGGGGACACTGAAGCTTTCTTT. As protein: CASSPLGGDTEAFF.

In this sample, this clone turned up once. This chain connects TRBV15 to TRBJ1-4; the D gene is possibly TRBD1 (6 bases). CDR3 length equals 14 residues. From germline, CDR1 is LNHNV and CDR2 YYDKDF (reference sequence). The V gene lost 3 bases and the J gene lost 7 bases, with 12 bases spanning the gap. CDR3 bases: TGTGCCACCAGCAGTAGCAGGGGAAGTGAAAAACTGTTTTTT. Protein: CATSSSRGSEKLFF.

The chain uses TRBV28 and TRBJ1-5; D uncertain. The CDR3 totals 14 residues. Germline V gene data show CDR1 as MDHEN and CDR2 as SYDVKM. The V gene lost 6 bases and the J gene lost 7 bases, with 16 bases spanning the gap. The CDR3 nucleotides are TGTGCCAGCAGAACGGCCAACCGGGAGCAGCCCCAGCATTTT. Translation: CASRTANREQPQHF.

On this clone itself: This sample includes further DNA sequences coding for the same CDR3. The rearrangement uses TRBV18 and TRBJ2-7, with 12 bases matching TRBD2. This CDR3 has 15 residues. Germline assignment: CDR1 KGHSH and CDR2 LQKENI. The V segment lost 3 bases and the J segment 1 base; nucleotides outside the gene matches: 1. CDR3 residues: CASSPGTSGSYEQYF. CDR3 DNA sequence: TGTGCCAGCTCACCTGGGACTAGCGGGTCCTACGAGCAGTACTTC.

The chain links TRBV30 to TRBJ2-2; TRBD2 aligns across 11 bases. CDR1 and CDR2 (germline): GTSNPN, SVGIG (reference sequence). The CDR3 totals 16 residues. V shed 3 bases, J shed 4 bases, and the junction held 7 bases outside the gene matches. The CDR3 bases are TGTGCCTGGAGGAAACTAGCGGGAGACCGCACCGGGGAGCTGTTTTTT. Amino acid sequence: CAWRKLAGDRTGELFF.

The rearrangement uses TRBV28 and TRBJ2-3; 10 bases map to TRBD2. J lost 1 base, V lost 6 bases, and 7 bases had no gene match. From germline, CDR1 is MDHEN and CDR2 SYDVKM. The CDR3 length is 16 residues. CDR3 nucleotides: TGTGCCAGCAGGACTCCGAGCGGGGGGGGCACAGATACGCAGTATTTT. Translation: CASRTPSGGGTDTQYF.

This clone has just a few counts. The chain uses TRBV10-3 and TRBJ2-5, with 7 nucleotides matching TRBD2. This CDR3 is built from 13 residues. From germline, CDR1 is ENHRY and CDR2 SYGVKD. After removal of 7 bases from V and 4 bases from J, the junction contained 6 bases not matched to a gene. CDR3: CAITRGGGETQYF. CDR3 coding DNA: TGTGCCATCACGCGAGGCGGGGGAGAGACCCAGTACTTC.

This clone was seen just once. The V gene is TRBV2, the J gene TRBJ1-1; no clear D. Germline V CDR1 and CDR2: SNHLY, FYNNEI. V was trimmed by 3 bases and J by 4 bases, leaving 9 bases between them. The CDR3 has 13 amino acids. CDR3 in amino acids: CASSDGVLTEAFF. The CDR3, as DNA: TGTGCCAGCAGTGACGGGGTCCTCACTGAAGCTTTCTTT.

The chain couples TRBV7-9 to TRBJ2-4; D not resolved. Germline V lookup: CDR1 SEHNR, CDR2 FQNEAQ (reference sequence). Between the trimmed V and J ends, which lost 1 base and 7 bases, there was a span of 5 bases. This CDR3 is built from 12 residues. The DNA for the CDR3 is TGTGCCAGCAGCTTAGAACTGAACATTCAGTACTTC. Translated: CASSLELNIQYF.

The chain has TRBV7-9 and TRBJ1-5; D possibly corresponds to TRBD1 (6 bases). The CDR3 covers 14 residues. Germline V CDR1 and CDR2: SEHNR, FQNEAQ (reference sequence). Trimming left V 1 base short and J 4 bases short, with 8 bases between. Here the CDR3 DNA reads TGTGCCAGCAGCTTAGGGGACACAAATCAGCCCCAGCATTTT. Its translation is CASSLGDTNQPQHF.

This chain connects TRBV6-4 to TRBJ2-1, with D perhaps matching TRBD2 (6 bases). The V and J ends lost 2 bases and 10 bases respectively, with 12 bases between them. CDR1 MRHNA and CDR2 SNTAGT come from the germline V gene. The CDR3 loop spans 13 amino acids. As DNA, the CDR3 is TGTGCCAGCAGTGACATTGCGGGATTAGAGCAGTTCTTC. Translation gives CASSDIAGLEQFF.

This chain uses TRBV5-1 with TRBJ1-1; the D gene is possibly TRBD1 (5 bases). Per the germline V gene, CDR1 is SGHRS and CDR2 is YFSETQ. The CDR3 is 13 amino acids. V was pared by 2 bases and J by 3 bases, with 8 bases between. CDR3 sequence (DNA): TGCGCCAGCAGCTTTGGCAGGGACACTGAAGCTTTCTTT. This encodes CASSFGRDTEAFF.

This clone was seen once. V usage is TRBV29-1 and J usage is TRBJ1-1; 7 positions agree with TRBD1. The germline CDR1 and CDR2 sequences are SQVTM and ANQGSEA. The CDR3 runs 11 residues. V dropped 7 bases and J dropped 4; count of bases not matched to a gene: 3. CDR3 residues: CSARGATEAFF. DNA for the CDR3: TGCAGCGCCAGGGGGGCCACTGAAGCTTTCTTT.

The chain carries TRBV7-2 and TRBJ2-6; 7 nucleotides match TRBD2. The CDR3 loop spans 17 amino acids. Germline CDR1 SGHTA, CDR2 FQGNSA. Unmatched junction bases numbered 8, after V lost 4 bases and J lost 2 bases. The DNA for the CDR3 is TGTGCCAGCAGCTCACGCGGGGCGGGGGCTGGGGCCAACGTCCTGACTTTC. Translated, it gives CASSSRGAGAGANVLTF.

The V and J genes are TRBV4-3 and TRBJ1-3; a weak D match, TRBD1 (5 bases). Per the germline V gene, CDR1 is LGHNA and CDR2 is YSLEER. CDR3 length: 16 amino acids. Trimming cost V 0 bases and J 0 bases, with 9 bases left between them. In DNA, the CDR3 is TGCGCCAGCAGCCAAGAAGCGGGGGGCTCTGGAAACACCATATATTTT. Translated, it gives CASSQEAGGSGNTIYF.

The J gene is TRBJ2-5, the V gene TRBV6-6; TRBD1 might be the D (5 bases). Per germline, CDR1 MNHNY and CDR2 SVGAGI (reference sequence). The V gene lost 2 bases and the J gene lost 4 bases, with 14 bases spanning the gap. The CDR3 consists of 15 residues. The CDR3 reads CASSYAQGFVETQYF. As DNA, the CDR3 is TGTGCCAGCAGTTACGCCCAGGGTTTCGTAGAGACCCAGTACTTC.

This sequence joins TRBV27 and TRBJ2-6; perhaps TRBD1 as D (5 bases). CDR3 length: 15 residues. The V and J ends lost 5 bases and 2 bases respectively, with 10 bases between them. The germline V gene has CDR1 MNHEY and CDR2 SMNVEV (reference sequence). CDR3 coding DNA: TGTGCCAGCAGTACTGTCAGGGCTGGGGCCAACGTCCTGACTTTC. Translated: CASSTVRAGANVLTF.

This chain uses TRBV11-1 with TRBJ2-5; 9 nucleotides align to TRBD2. Germline V gives CDR1 SGHAT, CDR2 FQDESV (reference sequence). The CDR3 runs 13 residues. V shed 5 bases and J 5 bases; nucleotides not matched to a gene: 3. The CDR3 bases are TGTGCCAGCAGCGGGACTAGCTGGGAGACCCAGTACTTC. Translated, it gives CASSGTSWETQYF.

The chain employs TRBV7-3 and TRBJ2-7, with TRBD1 as a possible D gene (5 bases). The CDR3 totals 14 residues. Germline V gene lookup returns CDR1 SGHTA and CDR2 FQGTGA. V lost 8 bases and J lost 3, with 17 bases in between. The CDR3 bases are TGTGCCAGCCTCCAGCAGGGTTATATCTACGAGCAGTACTTC. It specifies CASLQQGYIYEQYF.

The chain recombines TRBV7-2 with TRBJ2-3; D unresolved. Germline V gives CDR1 SGHTA, CDR2 FQGNSA. V lost 2 bases, J lost 0 bases, and 18 bases lay in between. This CDR3 is built from 18 residues. Here the CDR3 reads CASSLTLTQATSTDTQYF. CDR3 coding DNA: TGTGCCAGCAGCTTAACCCTCACTCAAGCGACTAGCACAGATACGCAGTATTTT.

The chain uses TRBV7-3 and TRBJ2-3; 8 bases are shared with TRBD2. This CDR3 comprises 15 residues. Germline V gene sequence: CDR1 SGHTA, CDR2 FQGTGA. V gave up 6 bases and J gave up 0 bases; unmatched junction bases: 5. CDR3 coding DNA: TGTGCCAGCAGACTTAGCGGGACTAGCACAGATACGCAGTATTTT. Translating gives CASRLSGTSTDTQYF.

This clone came up a few times. The rearrangement links TRBV19 to TRBJ1-1, with TRBD1 matching over 8 bases. V dropped 7 bases and J dropped 7; count of bases not matched to a gene: 8. This CDR3 is 13 amino acids long. Germline V gene lookup returns CDR1 LNHDA and CDR2 SQIVND (reference sequence). CDR3 protein: CASTRTGIGEAFF. The CDR3 coding sequence is TGTGCCAGTACTCGGACAGGGATCGGTGAAGCTTTCTTT.

The chain is built from TRBV18 and TRBJ2-7; tentatively, D is TRBD1 (6 bases). Germline V lookup: CDR1 KGHSH, CDR2 LQKENI. The length of the CDR3 is 14 residues. Trimming took off 3 bases at V and 5 bases at J, with 14 bases between the two ends. CDR3 coding DNA: TGTGCCAGCTCACCGCTGACAGGAACCCACGAGCAGTACTTC. Translating gives CASSPLTGTHEQYF. Full variable domain (remainder filled in from reference TRBV18 and TRBJ2-7): NAGVMQNPRHLVRRRGQEARLRCSPMKGHSHVYWYRQLPEEGLKFMVYLQKENIIDESGMPKERFSAEFPKEGPSILRIQQVVRGDSAAYFCASSPLTGTHEQYFGPGTRLTVT.

The chain has TRBV14 and TRBJ2-1, with TRBD1 as a possible D gene (5 bases). CDR1 SGHDN and CDR2 FVKESK come from the germline V gene. Between the trimmed V and J ends, which lost 4 bases and 5 bases, there was a span of 15 bases. The CDR3 covers 15 residues. CDR3 DNA sequence: TGTGCCAGCAGCCTCTTGTATGGGGCGAACAATGAGCAGTTCTTC. Its translation: CASSLLYGANNEQFF.